The TCR beta chain described here comes from a study of T cell responses to AZD1222 COVID-19 vaccine. Germline CDR1 reads GTSNPN; CDR2 reads SVGIG (reference sequence). V lost 5 bases and J lost 2, with 10 bases in between. The CDR3 runs 13 residues. Profiled with immunoSEQ multiplex PCR; TCRdb holds only in-frame clones, not every one. The table shows roughly 180,000 clones, with about 90% occurring only once. This TCR derives from an adult who received the AZD1222 COVID-19 vaccine. The chain joins TRBV30 to TRBJ1-3; perhaps TRBD1 as D (5 bases). The specimen was peripheral blood, collected 28 days after the second AZD1222 dose. The CDR3 here is CAWGKGTGNTIYF. The CDR3 DNA reads TGTGCCTGGGGGAAGGGGACTGGAAACACCATATATTTT.